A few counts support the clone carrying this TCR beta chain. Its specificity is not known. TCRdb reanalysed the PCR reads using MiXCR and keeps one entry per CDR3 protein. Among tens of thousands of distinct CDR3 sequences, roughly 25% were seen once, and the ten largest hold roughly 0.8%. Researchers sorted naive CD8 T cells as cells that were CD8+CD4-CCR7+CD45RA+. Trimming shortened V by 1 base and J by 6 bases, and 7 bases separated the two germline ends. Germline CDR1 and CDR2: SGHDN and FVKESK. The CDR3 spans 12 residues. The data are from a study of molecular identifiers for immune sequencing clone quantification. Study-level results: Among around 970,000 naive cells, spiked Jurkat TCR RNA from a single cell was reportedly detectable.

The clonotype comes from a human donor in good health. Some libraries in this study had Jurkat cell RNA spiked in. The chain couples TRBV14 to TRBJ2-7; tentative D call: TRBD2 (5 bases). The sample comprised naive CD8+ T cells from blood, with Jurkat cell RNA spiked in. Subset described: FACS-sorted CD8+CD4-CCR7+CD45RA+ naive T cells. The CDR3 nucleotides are TGTGCCAGCAGCCAAGGAGGGAGCGAGCAGTACTTC. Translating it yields CASSQGGSEQYF.